The clone carrying this T cell receptor beta chain was seen a few times. These data come from a study of T cells in localized non-small cell lung cancer. This CDR3 region has 15 residues. V was trimmed by 6 bases and J by 0 bases, leaving 12 bases between them. The protocol was immunoSEQ multiplex PCR, while the TCRdb copy is restricted to in-frame clones and leaves out a portion. This sample carries roughly 910 clones, about a fifth of them seen once, and the ten largest clones take 11%. This TCR came from a man aged 35-69 years with stage II squamous cell lung carcinoma. The V gene is TRBV23-1, the J gene TRBJ1-3; the D is unclear. TRBV23-1 is designated an ORF whose function remains uncertain. The starting material was lung tumor tissue, obtained before any cancer treatment. CDR3 bases: TGCGCCAGCAGCCGAGACAAGAGCTCTGGAAACACCATATATTTT. Translated: CASSRDKSSGNTIYF.